The sequence of this T cell receptor beta chain was determined in a study of blood T cell repertoires in COVID-19. Whole-study context: Whether acute or convalescent, the COVID-19 samples came from the United States, Italy and Spain. T cells, B-cell-depleted T cells, or PBMCs supplied cDNA or gDNA.

As originally analysed: For nucleated cells, counts were estimated from reference gene primer amplification. The protocol was immunoSEQ multiplex PCR, while the TCRdb copy is restricted to in-frame clones and leaves out a portion. The V and J calls and clone size are taken from that table; D and trimming were inferred from the DNA. The sample holds 180,000 or so clones, about 88% seen once. The sequencing input was peripheral blood. This TCR derives from a man younger than 35 with acute or convalescent COVID-19.

The DNA of the CDR3 is TGTGCCAGCAGCTTAGCAGGGGCAGGGGGCAACTATGGCTACACCTTC. Amino acid sequence: CASSLAGAGGNYGYTF. The V gene is TRBV7-9, the J gene TRBJ1-2; 8 nucleotides align to TRBD1. The V gene's germline CDR1 is SEHNR and CDR2 FQNEAQ (reference sequence). The CDR3 is 16 amino acids. Trimming removed 0 bases from V and 2 bases from J; junction bases left unmatched: 5. Variable domain in full (rest from reference TRBV7-9 and TRBJ1-2): DTGVSQNPRHKITKRGQNVTFRCDPISEHNRLYWYRQTLGQGPEFLTYFQNEAQLEKSRLLSDRFSAERPKGSFSTLEIQRTEQGDSAMYLCASSLAGAGGNYGYTFGSGTRLTVV.